These 9 T cell receptor beta chains originate from one sample sequenced in a study of control samples from healthy donors and cancer patients. Measured with immunoSEQ multiplex PCR; TCRdb has only the in-frame clones, and not every one. The sample contains 90,000 to 150,000 clones, 70% to 90% of which appear only once. The sequenced material came from blood. The receptors stem from a man between 35 and 55 years old in good health.

The chain recombines TRBV19 with TRBJ1-5; D gene ambiguous. The CDR3 runs to 15 residues. CDR1 and CDR2 (germline): LNHDA, SQIVND (reference sequence). Trimming pared 4 bases from V and 2 bases from J, leaving 12 bases between. The CDR3 region is CASSNGGSGNQPQHF. CDR3 nucleotide sequence: TGTGCCAGTAGTAACGGAGGGAGTGGCAATCAGCCCCAGCATTTT.

The chain uses TRBV6-2 or TRBV6-3 and TRBJ1-1; unclear D gene. The CDR3 covers 14 residues. Trimming cost V 2 bases and J 1 base, with 8 bases left between them. The germline gives CDR1 MNHEY, CDR2 SVGEGT. The CDR3 DNA reads as TGTGCCAGCAGTTACGCAGGAGCGAACACTGAAGCTTTCTTT. As protein: CASSYAGANTEAFF.

V gene TRBV6-2 or TRBV6-3 combines with J gene TRBJ1-5; 7 bases line up with TRBD1. This CDR3 is 15 amino acids long. V shed 6 bases, J shed 7 bases, and the junction held 12 bases outside the gene matches. Germline V lookup: CDR1 MNHEY, CDR2 SVGEGT. CDR3 nucleotide sequence: TGTGCCAGCAGCCGAATCAAGACAGGGATACAGCCCCAGCATTTT. This sequence encodes CASSRIKTGIQPQHF.

This clone was seen once. CDR3 sequence: CAIKGQGNEQYF. As DNA, the CDR3 is TGTGCCATTAAGGGACAGGGGAACGAGCAGTACTTC. The chain combines TRBV25-1 with TRBJ2-7, with 10 bases identical to TRBD1. The CDR3 has 12 amino acids. J gave up 5 bases and V 10 bases, and 5 bases lay outside the gene matches. Germline loops: CDR1 MGHDK, CDR2 SYGVNS.

The V gene is TRBV10-1, the J gene TRBJ2-3, with a weak D call TRBD1 (6 bases). The V gene lost 0 bases and the J gene lost 2 bases, with 12 bases spanning the gap. CDR3 length: 16 amino acids. Germline V gene sequence: CDR1 WNHNN, CDR2 SYGVQD (reference sequence). In DNA form, the CDR3 reads TGCGCCAGCAGTGAGTCGGTAGGGGACACCACAGATACGCAGTATTTT. Protein product: CASSESVGDTTDTQYF.

This chain uses TRBV7-7 with TRBJ2-2; 8 bases match TRBD1. V was pared by 7 bases and J by 6 bases, with 10 bases of the junction left unmatched. The CDR3 loop spans 15 amino acids. CDR1 and CDR2 from the germline V gene are SSHAT and FNYEAQ (reference sequence). The CDR3 sequence: CASTQGRGQAGELFF. CDR3 coding DNA: TGTGCCAGCACCCAAGGTCGGGGACAGGCCGGGGAGCTGTTTTTT.

The V call is TRBV29-1, the J call TRBJ2-7, with D perhaps matching TRBD2 (5 bases). Germline CDR1 SQVTM, CDR2 ANQGSEA. CDR3 size: 12 residues. V lost 6 bases, J lost 3 bases, and 12 bases lay in between. For the CDR3, the DNA is TGCAGCGTCCGGCAAGGAGGCTACGAGCAGTACTTC. Its translation is CSVRQGGYEQYF.

The chain combines TRBV5-1 with TRBJ1-5, with TRBD1 matching over 9 bases. Per the germline V gene, CDR1 is SGHRS and CDR2 is YFSETQ. The CDR3 length is 14 residues. The J segment lost 7 bases and the V segment lost 4 bases, leaving 6 bases of the junction unmatched. CDR3 protein: CASSPGTGQQPQHF. The CDR3 region has the DNA TGCGCCAGCAGCCCCGGGACAGGGCAACAGCCCCAGCATTTT.

The rearrangement joins TRBV7-2 to TRBJ2-7; D possibly corresponds to TRBD1 (5 bases). CDR1 is SGHTA, CDR2 FQGNSA, per germline. Trimming cost V 0 bases and J 2 bases, with 8 bases left between them. This CDR3 is built from 14 residues. The CDR3 protein is CASSLAQATYEQYF. DNA for the CDR3: TGTGCCAGCAGCTTAGCACAGGCTACCTACGAGCAGTACTTC.